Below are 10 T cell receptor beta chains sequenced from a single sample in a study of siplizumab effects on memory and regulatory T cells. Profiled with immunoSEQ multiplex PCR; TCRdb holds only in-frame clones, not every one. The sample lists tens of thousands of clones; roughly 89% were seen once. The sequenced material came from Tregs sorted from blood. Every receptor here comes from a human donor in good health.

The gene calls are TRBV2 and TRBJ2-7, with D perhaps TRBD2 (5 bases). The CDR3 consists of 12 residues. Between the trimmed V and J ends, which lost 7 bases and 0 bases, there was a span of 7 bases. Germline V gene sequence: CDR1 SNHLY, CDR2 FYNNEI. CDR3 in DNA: TGTGCCAGCACCGAGGGCTCCTACGAGCAGTACTTC. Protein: CASTEGSYEQYF.

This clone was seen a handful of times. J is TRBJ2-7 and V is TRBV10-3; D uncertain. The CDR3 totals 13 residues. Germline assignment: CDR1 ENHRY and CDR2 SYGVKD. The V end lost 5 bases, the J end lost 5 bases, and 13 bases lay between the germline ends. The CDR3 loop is CAISKGYANEQYF. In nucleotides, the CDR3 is TGTGCCATCAGTAAGGGCTACGCCAACGAGCAGTACTTC.

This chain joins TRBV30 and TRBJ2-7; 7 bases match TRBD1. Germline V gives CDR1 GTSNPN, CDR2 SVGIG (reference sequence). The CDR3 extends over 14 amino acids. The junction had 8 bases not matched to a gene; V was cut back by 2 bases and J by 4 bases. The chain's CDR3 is CAWSKLLQGYEQYF. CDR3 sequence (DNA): TGTGCCTGGAGTAAACTCCTACAGGGGTACGAGCAGTACTTC.

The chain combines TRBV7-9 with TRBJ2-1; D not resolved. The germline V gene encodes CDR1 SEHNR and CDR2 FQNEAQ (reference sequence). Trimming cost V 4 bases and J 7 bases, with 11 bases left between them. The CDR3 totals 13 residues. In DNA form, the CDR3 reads TGTGCCAGCAGCTCCCCGCCCCCGAATGAGCAGTTCTTC. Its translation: CASSSPPPNEQFF. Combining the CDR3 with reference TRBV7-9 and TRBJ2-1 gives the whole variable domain DTGVSQNPRHKITKRGQNVTFRCDPISEHNRLYWYRQTLGQGPEFLTYFQNEAQLEKSRLLSDRFSAERPKGSFSTLEIQRTEQGDSAMYLCASSSPPPNEQFFGPGTRLTVL.

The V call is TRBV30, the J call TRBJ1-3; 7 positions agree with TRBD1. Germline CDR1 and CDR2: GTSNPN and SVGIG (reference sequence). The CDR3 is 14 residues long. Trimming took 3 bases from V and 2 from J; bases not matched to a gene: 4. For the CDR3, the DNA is TGTGCCTGGAGACCTCAGGGGGCTGGAAACACCATATATTTT. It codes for CAWRPQGAGNTIYF.

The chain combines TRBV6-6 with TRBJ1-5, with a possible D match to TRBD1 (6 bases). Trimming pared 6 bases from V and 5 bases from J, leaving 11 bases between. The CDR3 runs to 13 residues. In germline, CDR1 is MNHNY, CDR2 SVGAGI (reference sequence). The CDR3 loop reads CASRQGLYQPQHF. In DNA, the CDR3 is TGTGCCAGCAGGCAGGGGTTGTATCAGCCCCAGCATTTT.

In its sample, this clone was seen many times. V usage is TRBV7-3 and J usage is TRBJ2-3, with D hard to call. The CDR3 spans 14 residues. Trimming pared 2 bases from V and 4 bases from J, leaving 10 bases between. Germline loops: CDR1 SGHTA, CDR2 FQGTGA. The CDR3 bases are TGTGCCAGCAGCTTAGAGTTAGCCCCAGATACGCAGTATTTT. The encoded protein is CASSLELAPDTQYF. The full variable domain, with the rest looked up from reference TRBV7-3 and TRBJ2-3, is GAGVSQTPSNKVTEKGKYVELRCDPISGHTALYWYRQSLGQGPEFLIYFQGTGAADDSGLPNDRFFAVRPEGSVSTLKIQRTERGDSAVYLCASSLELAPDTQYFGPGTRLTVL.

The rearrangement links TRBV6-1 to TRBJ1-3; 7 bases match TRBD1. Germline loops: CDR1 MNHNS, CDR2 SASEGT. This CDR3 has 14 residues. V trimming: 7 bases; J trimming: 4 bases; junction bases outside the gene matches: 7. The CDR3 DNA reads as TGTGCCAGCACCAGACAGGGAGGAGGAAACACCATATATTTT. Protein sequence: CASTRQGGGNTIYF.

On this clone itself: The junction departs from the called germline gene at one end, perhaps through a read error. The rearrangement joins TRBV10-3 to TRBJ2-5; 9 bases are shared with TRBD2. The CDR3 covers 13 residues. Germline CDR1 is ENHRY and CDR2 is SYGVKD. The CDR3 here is CASGGSAEETQYF. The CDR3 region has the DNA TGCGCCAGCGGGGGGTCGGCCGAAGAGACCCAGTACTTC.

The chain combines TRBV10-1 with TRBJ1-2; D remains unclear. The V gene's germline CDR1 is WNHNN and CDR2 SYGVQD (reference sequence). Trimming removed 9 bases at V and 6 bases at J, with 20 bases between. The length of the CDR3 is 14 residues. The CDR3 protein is CARRFGPGVHGYTF. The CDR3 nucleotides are TGCGCCAGACGATTCGGGCCCGGTGTCCATGGCTACACCTTC.